This entry lists 15 T cell receptor beta chains sequenced from one sample in a study of Ad26.COV2.S vaccination and SARS-CoV-2 variants. Data came from immunoSEQ multiplex PCR; TCRdb stores just in-frame clones and leaves some out. The sample has some 340,000 clones; roughly 84% are singletons. Treatment specified: about 20 received Ad26.COV2.S at low or high dose, single or two shots; several received placebo; per-sample allocation not given. Day 63 following the first vaccine or placebo injection was when the samples were taken. The material sequenced was peripheral blood, taken in a trial of Ad26.COV2.S vaccine versus placebo. Every receptor here comes from a person aged 18-65 years who received the Ad26.COV2.S COVID-19 vaccine or a placebo.

The chain employs TRBV5-1 and TRBJ2-5, with 8 nucleotides matching TRBD2. V trimming: 0 bases; J trimming: 3 bases; junction bases outside the gene matches: 4. The germline CDR1 and CDR2 sequences are SGHRS and YFSETQ. The CDR3 has 15 residues. The CDR3 sequence is CASSLGAGAEETQYF. Here the CDR3 DNA reads TGCGCCAGCAGCTTGGGAGCGGGGGCGGAAGAGACCCAGTACTTC.

The gene calls are TRBV5-6 and TRBJ2-1, with 7 bases lining up with TRBD1. Germline-derived CDR1 and CDR2 are SGHDT and YYEEEE. V shed 4 bases, J shed 1 base, and the junction held 11 bases outside the gene matches. This CDR3 spans 17 amino acids. CDR3 residues: CASSTKQGSRSYNEQFF. DNA of the CDR3: TGTGCCAGCAGCACAAAACAGGGGTCTAGATCCTACAATGAGCAGTTCTTC.

There are a few counts of this clone. This chain links TRBV10-3 with TRBJ1-6; 7 positions match TRBD1. The CDR3 sequence is 14 residues long. The V gene's germline CDR1 is ENHRY and CDR2 SYGVKD. J gave up 7 bases and V 10 bases, and 10 bases lay outside the gene matches. Written as DNA, the CDR3 is TGTGCCACCACCCCGGGACAGCAGAATTCACCCCTCCACTTT. It specifies CATTPGQQNSPLHF.

The chain combines TRBV4-3 with TRBJ2-7, with TRBD2 as a possible D gene (6 bases). V was clipped by 8 bases and J by 4 bases, with 15 bases between them. The CDR3 loop spans 13 amino acids. The germline V gene encodes CDR1 LGHNA and CDR2 YSLEER. This CDR3 is CASAWGLTYEQYF. The CDR3 DNA sequence: TGCGCCAGCGCCTGGGGACTGACATACGAGCAGTACTTC.

The CDR3 DNA reads as TGTGCCAGCAGTGAAAGGGGAGTGAACACTGAAGCTTTCTTT. Amino acid sequence: CASSERGVNTEAFF. The chain employs TRBV6-1 and TRBJ1-1, with D maybe TRBD1 (5 bases). Germline assignment: CDR1 MNHNS and CDR2 SASEGT. The CDR3 length is 14 residues. The germline V and J ends were trimmed by 2 bases and 0 bases, with 7 bases remaining between them.

V is TRBV5-1 and J is TRBJ2-7, with D possibly being TRBD1 (6 bases). Germline V gene data show CDR1 as SGHRS and CDR2 as YFSETQ. This CDR3 region has 13 residues. V shed 0 bases and J shed 3 bases, with 7 bases lying between them. The CDR3 coding sequence is TGCGCCAGCAGCTTGGAGGGACACTACGAGCAGTACTTC. Encoded protein: CASSLEGHYEQYF.

The rearrangement links TRBV27 to TRBJ2-1; 10 nucleotides agree with TRBD2. The germline V gene encodes CDR1 MNHEY and CDR2 SMNVEV (reference sequence). This CDR3 has 15 amino acids. Trimming took 6 bases from V and 2 from J; bases not matched to a gene: 4. The chain's CDR3 is CASSQRGGTYNEQFF. Written as DNA, the CDR3 is TGTGCCAGCAGCCAGCGGGGGGGTACCTACAATGAGCAGTTCTTC.

The J gene is TRBJ1-2, the V gene TRBV6-5; tentatively, D is TRBD1 (6 bases). Trimming left V 6 bases short and J 7 bases short, with 12 bases between. Germline V CDR1 and CDR2: MNHEY, SVGAGI. The CDR3 runs to 12 residues. This CDR3 is CASSLQGIGYTF. CDR3 bases: TGTGCCAGCAGCTTACAGGGAATTGGCTACACCTTC.

This clone was seen once. Here the CDR3 reads CAISEGGGFEQYF. For the CDR3, the DNA is TGTGCCATCAGTGAGGGAGGGGGCTTTGAGCAGTACTTC. V is TRBV10-3 and J is TRBJ2-7; possibly TRBD1 for D (7 bases). With 2 bases removed from V and 7 bases from J, the gap between germline ends came to 12 bases. From germline, CDR1 is ENHRY and CDR2 SYGVKD. The CDR3 loop spans 13 amino acids.

This clone was detected a few times. V gene TRBV21-1 combines with J gene TRBJ2-5; the table names TRBD1, a call not compared with the DNA. TRBV21-1 is reported as a pseudogene. The CDR3 extends over 16 amino acids. The CDR3 sequence: CASSKSEGQGKETQYF. The CDR3 nucleotides read TGTGCCAGCAGCAAATCTGAGGGACAGGGGAAAGAGACCCAGTACTTC.

This chain links TRBV5-4 with TRBJ2-7; 10 bases line up with TRBD1. Germline-derived CDR1 and CDR2 are SGHNT and YYREEE (reference sequence). J lost 0 bases, V lost 5 bases, and 2 bases had no gene match. The CDR3 runs to 14 residues. The CDR3 is CASRGQGSSYEQYF. The CDR3 nucleotides are TGTGCCAGCAGGGGACAGGGGAGCTCCTACGAGCAGTACTTC.

This chain connects TRBV6-1 to TRBJ2-7, with D unresolved. Per germline, CDR1 MNHNS and CDR2 SASEGT. V gave up 2 bases and J gave up 8 bases, with 19 bases separating them. CDR3 size: 15 residues. CDR3 coding DNA: TGTGCCAGCAGTGAATTTCAGGTCCCGAACTCACAGCAGTACTTC. Translated: CASSEFQVPNSQQYF.

This clone appeared a few times. At the DNA level, this CDR3 is encoded by other sequences in the same sample as well. V is TRBV5-1 and J is TRBJ2-2; no definite D call. Trimming took 2 bases from V and 1 from J, leaving 6 bases between them. CDR1 and CDR2 from the germline V gene are SGHRS and YFSETQ. The CDR3 has 14 amino acids. The CDR3 DNA reads as TGCGCCAGCAGCTTCGGCGGGAACACCGGGGAGCTGTTTTTT. As protein: CASSFGGNTGELFF.

This clone was seen a handful of times. The chain employs TRBV5-1 and TRBJ2-5; no reliable D call. Germline V gene lookup returns CDR1 SGHRS and CDR2 YFSETQ. This CDR3 contains 15 residues. V was pared by 3 bases and J by 4 bases, with 16 bases between. This CDR3 reads CASSSLSGLGETQYF. The CDR3 DNA sequence: TGCGCCAGCAGCTCGCTAAGTGGGTTGGGAGAGACCCAGTACTTC.

This chain joins TRBV9 and TRBJ1-2; D might be TRBD1 (6 bases). This CDR3 is built from 15 residues. The V gene's germline CDR1 is SGDLS and CDR2 YYNGEE. V lost 0 bases to trimming and J lost 3 bases, with 12 bases between them. The CDR3 region is CASSVGWGADYGYTF. The CDR3 DNA reads as TGTGCCAGCAGCGTAGGTTGGGGGGCGGACTATGGCTACACCTTC.